This TCR beta chain was retrieved from a study of T cell changes during pregnancy in multiple sclerosis. Looked up from germline, CDR1 is ENHRY and CDR2 is SYGVKD. The junction had 5 bases not matched to a gene; V was cut back by 3 bases and J by 4 bases. There are 15 residues in the CDR3. The protocol was immunoSEQ multiplex PCR, while the TCRdb copy is restricted to in-frame clones and leaves out a portion. Here the sample spans about 110,000 clones, about 90% being singletons. The receptor was isolated from a female donor with multiple sclerosis, enrolled in a pregnancy study. This chain links TRBV10-3 with TRBJ2-5, with 10 bases lining up with TRBD2. Sequencing was performed on peripheral blood, taken before pregnancy. CDR3 residues: CAISDERGGRETQYF. In DNA, the CDR3 is TGTGCCATCAGTGATGAGCGGGGGGGCCGAGAGACCCAGTACTTC.